This is a list of T cell receptor beta chains from one sample in a study of shared clonotypes between healthy human individuals. TCRdb's table, derived via immunoSEQ multiplex PCR, lists solely in-frame clones and lacks some. Among about 770,000 clones listed, 72% were seen once. Material for sequencing was memory CD4+ T cells sorted from blood. These receptors were taken from a woman in her 30s in good health. The CDR3 runs from the conserved cysteine through the conserved F or W. D genes are given only for firm matches. Size tells how often a clone was seen (once, few, many) or the class of an expanded clone, and some rows leave it out.

J gene,D gene,V gene,clone size,CDR3 DNA,CDR3 protein
TRBJ2-2,.,TRBV21-1,.,TGTGCCAGCAGCAATAGTTACAAGAACACCGGGGAGCTGTTTTTT,CASSNSYKNTGELFF
TRBJ1-3,.,TRBV11-2,.,TGTGCTACGAAGGCCATCTCTGGAAACACCATATATTTT,CATKAISGNTIYF
TRBJ2-7,.,TRBV19,.,TGTGCCAGTAGTACCCGGGACTCCGGGGCTTACGAGCAGTACTTC,CASSTRDSGAYEQYF
TRBJ2-3,TRBD1,TRBV29-1,.,TGCAGCGTTGTCCGACAGGGAAACACAGATACGCAGTATTTT,CSVVRQGNTDTQYF
TRBJ2-1,TRBD1,TRBV6-6,few,TGTGCCAGCAGCTACTTACAGGGGGCTGAGCGCAATGAGCAGTTCTTC,CASSYLQGAERNEQFF
TRBJ1-5,.,TRBV28,many,TGTGCCAGCCACTATAGGCTGAACAGCAATCAGCCCCAGCATTTT,CASHYRLNSNQPQHF
TRBJ2-1,.,TRBV7-2,.,TGTGCCAGCAGCTCCTCCACCAATGAGCAGTTCTTC,CASSSSTNEQFF
TRBJ2-7,.,TRBV6-1,.,TGTGCCAGCAGTGACATTGGCCATAGCGGAGGCTACGAGCAGTACTTC,CASSDIGHSGGYEQYF
TRBJ2-3,.,TRBV28,.,TGTGCCAGCAGTTCGGATACAGATACGCAGTATTTT,CASSSDTDTQYF
TRBJ2-5,.,TRBV19,once,TGTGCCAGTAGTATCTCTAAGGTAGTCGGGGAGACCCAGTACTTC,CASSISKVVGETQYF
TRBJ1-2,TRBD1,TRBV19,.,TGTGCCAGTAGTATAGAGGAGGGGGCGAACTATGGCTACACCTTC,CASSIEEGANYGYTF
TRBJ2-1,TRBD2,TRBV10-3,.,TGTGCCATCAGTTATACTAGCGGGAGGGCCGTCAATGAGCAGTTCTTC,CAISYTSGRAVNEQFF
TRBJ2-7,TRBD2,TRBV7-9,.,TGTGCCAGCAGCCAGGGACCGACTAGCGGAGTGAGTGAGCAGTACTTC,CASSQGPTSGVSEQYF
TRBJ1-5,.,TRBV29-1,.,TGCAGCACCCGGGGGGGGCCAAATCAGCCCCAGCATTTT,CSTRGGPNQPQHF
TRBJ2-7,.,TRBV28,few,TGTGCCAGCATGGGACTCTACGAGCAGTACTTC,CASMGLYEQYF
TRBJ2-7,.,TRBV5-4,.,TGTGCCAGCAGCCGAAACCTAGGGGGGCTGGGGGAGCAGTACTTC,CASSRNLGGLGEQYF
TRBJ2-5,.,TRBV28,.,TGTGCCAGCAGTTTTTCCGGGATTGAGACCCAGTACTTC,CASSFSGIETQYF
TRBJ2-3,.,TRBV18,.,TGTGCCAGCTCACCTTACGGACAGAAAACAGATACGCAGTATTTT,CASSPYGQKTDTQYF
TRBJ2-2,TRBD2,TRBV4-1,few,TGCGCCAGCAGCCAAGGACTAGCGGGAGGTACCGGGGAGCTGTTTTTT,CASSQGLAGGTGELFF
TRBJ2-1,TRBD2,TRBV5-6,.,TGTGCCAGCAGCTATTCTAGCGGGAGGGCCTACAATGAGCAGTTCTTC,CASSYSSGRAYNEQFF
TRBJ1-1,.,TRBV28,few,TGTGCCAGCCTCTTTATGAACACTGAAGCTTTCTTT,CASLFMNTEAFF
TRBJ1-1,.,TRBV18,many,TGTGCCAGCTCACTTCAAGAGAACACTGAAGCTTTCTTT,CASSLQENTEAFF